Below, 15 T cell receptor beta chains from the same sample are listed, as sequenced in a study of early T cells in non-severe SARS-CoV-2 infection. TCRdb reanalysed the 5' RACE reads using MiXCR and keeps one entry per CDR3 protein. The sample has 57,000 or so distinct CDR3 sequences, around 5.6% seen once. Sequencing was done on a sample of whole blood. Every receptor here comes from an adult who was a healthcare worker with PCR-confirmed SARS-CoV-2 infection or an uninfected control (not recorded which).

This clonotype was counted ten times or more. The rearrangement uses TRBV29-1 and TRBJ2-3, with 10 positions matching TRBD1. This CDR3 is built from 14 residues. Germline CDR1 reads SQVTM; CDR2 reads ANQGSEA. J lost 2 bases, V lost 6 bases, and 5 bases had no gene match. The DNA of the CDR3 is TGCAGCGTCGGGGACAGGGGAGACACAGATACGCAGTATTTT. The encoded protein is CSVGDRGDTDTQYF.

This clonotype showed up just a few times. The chain carries TRBV12-3 or TRBV12-4 and TRBJ1-4, with 7 bases that match TRBD1. The CDR3 loop spans 15 amino acids. The V and J ends lost 6 bases and 4 bases, in that order; junction bases with no gene match: 8. Here the CDR3 reads CASSHDRDGNEKLFF. CDR3 sequence (DNA): TGTGCCAGCAGCCACGACAGGGATGGTAATGAAAAACTGTTTTTT.

This clonotype was seen a handful of times. V and J are TRBV7-6 and TRBJ2-4; 9 nucleotides line up with TRBD2. V dropped 5 bases and J dropped 1; count of bases not matched to a gene: 15. CDR1 and CDR2 (germline): SGHVS, FNYEAQ. CDR3 length equals 19 residues. Here the CDR3 reads CASSPEGLAGRVAKNIQYF. As DNA, the CDR3 is TGTGCCAGCAGCCCCGAGGGTCTAGCGGGAAGGGTGGCCAAAAACATTCAGTACTTC.

The CDR3 is CSVGQKLNTEAFF. CDR3 sequence (DNA): TGCAGCGTTGGACAGAAATTGAACACTGAAGCTTTCTTT. The J gene is TRBJ1-1, the V gene TRBV29-1; a weak D match, TRBD1 (5 bases). CDR3 size: 13 residues. V lost 4 bases to trimming and J lost 0 bases, with 9 bases between them. Germline CDR1 is SQVTM and CDR2 is ANQGSEA.

This sequence joins TRBV12-3 or TRBV12-4 and TRBJ1-1; no clear D. This CDR3 is built from 13 residues. V lost 6 bases, J lost 0 bases, and 8 bases lay in between. The CDR3 sequence is CASRRQMNTEAFF. For the CDR3, the DNA is TGTGCCAGCAGGAGACAAATGAACACTGAAGCTTTCTTT.

This chain connects TRBV12-3 or TRBV12-4 to TRBJ2-1, with 13 bases aligning to TRBD2. Trimming at V came to 6 bases and at J to 7 bases, leaving 6 bases not matched to a gene. The CDR3 totals 15 residues. CDR3 sequence (DNA): TGTGCCAGCAGCCTGGGACTAGCGGGACAGAATGAGCAGTTCTTC. Its translation is CASSLGLAGQNEQFF.

This clonotype was seen at least ten times. The rearrangement joins TRBV19 to TRBJ2-7, with D maybe TRBD1 (6 bases). Germline values: CDR1 LNHDA, CDR2 SQIVND (reference sequence). This CDR3 is 13 amino acids long. V lost 7 bases, J lost 3 bases, and 13 bases lay in between. The CDR3 sequence: CASNKGQHYEQYF. CDR3 in DNA: TGTGCCAGTAATAAAGGACAGCACTACGAGCAGTACTTC.

This clonotype came up many times. The chain carries TRBV2 and TRBJ2-3; D may be TRBD2 (7 bases). The germline gives CDR1 SNHLY, CDR2 FYNNEI. V lost 9 bases to trimming and J lost 3 bases, with 22 bases between them. This CDR3 is built from 16 residues. CDR3 protein: CASLAFRGAGTDTQYF. CDR3 sequence (DNA): TGTGCCAGTCTCGCCTTTCGGGGGGCCGGGACAGATACGCAGTATTTT.

Many counts were recorded for this clonotype. The rearrangement links TRBV7-9 to TRBJ2-3; 8 bases align to TRBD2. CDR1 and CDR2 (germline): SEHNR, FQNEAQ (reference sequence). Trimming cost V 0 bases and J 6 bases; bases outside gene matches: 5. The CDR3 loop spans 15 amino acids. The CDR3 nucleotides are TGTGCCAGCAGCTTAGCCAGCGGGAGCGGGGATACGCAGTATTTT. Amino acid sequence: CASSLASGSGDTQYF.

The chain couples TRBV10-2 to TRBJ2-5; D gene unclear. Trimming took 8 bases from V and 5 from J, leaving 12 bases between them. This CDR3 has 12 amino acids. Germline values: CDR1 WSHSY, CDR2 SAAADI. The CDR3 sequence: CASALVEETQYF. As DNA, the CDR3 is TGCGCCAGCGCTCTGGTCGAGGAGACCCAGTACTTC.

This clonotype was counted many times. V and J are TRBV20-1 and TRBJ2-7, with 9 bases fitting TRBD2. V lost 4 bases to trimming and J lost 0 bases; unmatched junction nucleotides: 7. The V gene's germline CDR1 is DFQATT and CDR2 SNEGSKA (reference sequence). CDR3 length equals 15 residues. This chain's CDR3 is CSAIGLAQSSYEQYF. In DNA, the CDR3 is TGCAGTGCTATCGGACTAGCGCAGAGCTCCTACGAGCAGTACTTC.

Ten or more counts support this clonotype. The chain has TRBV4-1 and TRBJ2-7, with a possible D match to TRBD2 (5 bases). The CDR3 length is 17 residues. Per the germline V gene, CDR1 is MGHRA and CDR2 is YSYEKL. V was shortened by 4 bases and J by 0 bases, with 19 bases between the two germline ends. The CDR3 loop is CASSPSKLDGVSYEQYF. The CDR3 DNA follows: TGCGCCAGCAGCCCCAGCAAGTTGGACGGGGTCTCCTACGAGCAGTACTTC.

This clonotype appeared many times. The genes are TRBV9 and TRBJ1-2, with 7 bases matching TRBD1. Looked up from germline, CDR1 is SGDLS and CDR2 is YYNGEE. CDR3 size: 15 residues. Trimming took 0 bases from V and 2 from J; bases not matched to a gene: 4. As DNA, the CDR3 is TGTGCCAGCAGCGTAGAAGAGACAGGGAACTATGGCTACACCTTC. It encodes CASSVEETGNYGYTF.

This clonotype was detected many times. The V and J genes are TRBV7-8 and TRBJ2-7, with a weak D call TRBD2 (5 bases). V lost 1 base to trimming and J lost 3 bases, with 10 bases between them. Germline V CDR1 and CDR2: SGHVS, FQNEAQ. This CDR3 has 14 residues. CDR3 bases: TGTGCCAGCAGCTTAGGAGGGCTAGTCTACGAGCAGTACTTC. Translated: CASSLGGLVYEQYF.

This clonotype was counted ten times or more. The chain carries TRBV25-1 and TRBJ1-2; a possible D gene is TRBD1 (5 bases). The germline gives CDR1 MGHDK, CDR2 SYGVNS. V dropped 6 bases and J dropped 8 bases, with 22 bases sitting between them. This CDR3 region has 15 residues. CDR3 bases: TGTGCCAGCAGGGGATCAGGAGGGACGACGGAGGGCTACACCTTC. It specifies CASRGSGGTTEGYTF.